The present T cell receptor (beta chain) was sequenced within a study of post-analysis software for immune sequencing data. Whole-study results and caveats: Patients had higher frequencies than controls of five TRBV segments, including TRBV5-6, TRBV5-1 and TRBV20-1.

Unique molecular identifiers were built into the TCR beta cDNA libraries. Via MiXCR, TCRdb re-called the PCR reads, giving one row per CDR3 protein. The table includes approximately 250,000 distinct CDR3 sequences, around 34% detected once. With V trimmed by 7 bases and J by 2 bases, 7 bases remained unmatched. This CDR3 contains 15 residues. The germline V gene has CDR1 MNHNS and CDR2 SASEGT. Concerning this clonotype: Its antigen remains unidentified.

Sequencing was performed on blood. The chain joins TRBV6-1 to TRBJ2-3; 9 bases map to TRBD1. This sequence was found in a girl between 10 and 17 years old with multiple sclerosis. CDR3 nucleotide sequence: TGTGCCAGCACCGCCCGGGACAGGGCCACAGATACGCAGTATTTT. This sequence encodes CASTARDRATDTQYF.